The T cell receptor beta chain described here comes from a study of molecular identifiers for immune sequencing clone quantification. Study information: Sequencing covered four of five parts into which replicate RNA from approximately 22,000 or 94,000 naive CD8 cells was split.

Study outcomes and limitations: Researchers reportedly could pick up spiked Jurkat TCR RNA from one cell mixed into about a million naive cells.

This CDR3 contains 15 residues. Germline trimming cut 5 bases from V and 1 base from J; bases unmatched to any gene: 4. In germline, CDR1 is SEHNR, CDR2 FQNEAQ (reference sequence). Based on a CD8+CD4-CCR7+CD45RA+ profile, naive CD8 T cells were sorted. Listed TCR primers, together with previously described methods, were used for the bulk TCR libraries. TCRdb re-derived calls from the PCR reads in MiXCR, one entry per CDR3 protein. The data hold 460,000 or so distinct CDR3 sequences, with about a fifth observed a single time. This clonotype has only a few counts. What it binds is unknown. The chain couples TRBV7-9 to TRBJ2-1; 8 bases map to TRBD2. The clonotype originates from a human donor in good health. Some libraries in this study had Jurkat cell RNA spiked in. Sequencing used naive CD8+ T cells from blood, with Jurkat cell RNA spiked in. Subset noted: FACS-sorted CD8+CD4-CCR7+CD45RA+ naive T cells. CDR3 in amino acids: CASSPASGSYNEQFF. CDR3 bases: TGTGCCAGCAGCCCCGCTAGCGGGTCCTACAATGAGCAGTTCTTC.